Reported below is one T cell receptor (beta chain). Produced via immunoSEQ multiplex PCR; TCRdb's table is partial and in-frame only. The sample has approximately 35,000 clones, roughly nine tenths seen once. This sample is part of a study of T cell changes during pregnancy in multiple sclerosis. The sample consisted of CD4+ T cells from peripheral blood mononuclear cells, taken in the third trimester of pregnancy. The receptor's source is a female donor in good health, enrolled as a control in a pregnancy study.

For the CDR3, the DNA is TGTGCCAGCAGTTACGGCAGCGGGGGCAATCAGCCCCAGCATTTT. This translates into CASSYGSGGNQPQHF. This chain connects TRBV27 to TRBJ1-5, with D unresolved. The CDR3 is 15 residues long. The germline V gene has CDR1 MNHEY and CDR2 SMNVEV (reference sequence). Trimming left V 4 bases short and J 2 bases short, with 12 bases between.